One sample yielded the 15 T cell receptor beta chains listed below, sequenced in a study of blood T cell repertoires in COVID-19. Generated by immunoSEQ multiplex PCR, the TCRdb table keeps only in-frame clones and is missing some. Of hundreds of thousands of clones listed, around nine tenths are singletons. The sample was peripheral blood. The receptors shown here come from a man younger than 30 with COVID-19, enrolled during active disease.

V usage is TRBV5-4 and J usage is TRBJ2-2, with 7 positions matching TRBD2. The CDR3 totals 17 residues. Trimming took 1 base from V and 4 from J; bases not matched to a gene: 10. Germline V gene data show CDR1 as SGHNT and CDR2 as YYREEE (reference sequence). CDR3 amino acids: CASSLPALAGLTGELFF. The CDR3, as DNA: TGTGCCAGCAGCTTGCCCGCTTTAGCGGGCCTCACCGGGGAGCTGTTTTTT.

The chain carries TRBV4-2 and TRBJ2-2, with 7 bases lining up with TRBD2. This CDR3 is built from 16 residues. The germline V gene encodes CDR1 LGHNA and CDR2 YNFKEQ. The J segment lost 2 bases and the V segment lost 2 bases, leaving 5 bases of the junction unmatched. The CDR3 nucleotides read TGTGCCAGCAGCCAAAACAGCGGGATAAACACCGGGGAGCTGTTTTTT. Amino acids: CASSQNSGINTGELFF.

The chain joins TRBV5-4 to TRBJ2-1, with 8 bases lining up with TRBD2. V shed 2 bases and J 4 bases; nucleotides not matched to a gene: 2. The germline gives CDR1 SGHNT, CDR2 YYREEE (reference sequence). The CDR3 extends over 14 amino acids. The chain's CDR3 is CASSLPSGYNEQFF. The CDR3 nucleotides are TGTGCCAGCAGCTTACCTAGCGGGTACAATGAGCAGTTCTTC. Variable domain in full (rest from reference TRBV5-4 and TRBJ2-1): ETGVTQSPTHLIKTRGQQVTLRCSSQSGHNTVSWYQQALGQGPQFIFQYYREEENGRGNFPPRFSGLQFPNYSSELNVNALELDDSALYLCASSLPSGYNEQFFGPGTRLTVL.

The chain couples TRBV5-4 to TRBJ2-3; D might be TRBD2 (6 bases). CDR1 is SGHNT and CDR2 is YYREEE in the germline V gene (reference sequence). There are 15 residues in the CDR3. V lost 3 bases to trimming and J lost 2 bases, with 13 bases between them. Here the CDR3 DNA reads TGTGCCAGCAGCTCGCTGGGGGGATTCACAGATACGCAGTATTTT. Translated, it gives CASSSLGGFTDTQYF.

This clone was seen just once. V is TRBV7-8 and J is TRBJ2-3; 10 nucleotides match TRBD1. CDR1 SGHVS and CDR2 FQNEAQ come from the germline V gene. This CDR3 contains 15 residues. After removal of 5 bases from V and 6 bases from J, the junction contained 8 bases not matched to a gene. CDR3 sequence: CASSPRTGGSDTQYF. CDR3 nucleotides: TGTGCCAGCAGCCCAAGGACAGGGGGGTCGGATACGCAGTATTTT.

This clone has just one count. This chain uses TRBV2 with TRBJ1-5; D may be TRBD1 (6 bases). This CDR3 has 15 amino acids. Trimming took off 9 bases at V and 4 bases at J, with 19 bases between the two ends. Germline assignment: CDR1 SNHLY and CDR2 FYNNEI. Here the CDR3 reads CASSFVQGRNQPQHF. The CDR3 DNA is TGTGCCAGTTCTTTCGTACAGGGCAGAAATCAGCCCCAGCATTTT. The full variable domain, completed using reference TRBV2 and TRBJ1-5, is EPEVTQTPSHQVTQMGQEVILRCVPISNHLYFYWYRQILGQKVEFLVSFYNNEISEKSEIFDDQFSVERPDGSNFTLKIRSTKLEDSAMYFCASSFVQGRNQPQHFGDGTRLSIL.

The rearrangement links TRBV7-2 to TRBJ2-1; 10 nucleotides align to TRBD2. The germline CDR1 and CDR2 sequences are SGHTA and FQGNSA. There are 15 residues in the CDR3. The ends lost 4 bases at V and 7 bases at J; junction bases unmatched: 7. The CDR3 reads CASSSQREGKNEQFF. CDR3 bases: TGTGCCAGCAGCTCTCAGCGGGAGGGAAAGAATGAGCAGTTCTTC.

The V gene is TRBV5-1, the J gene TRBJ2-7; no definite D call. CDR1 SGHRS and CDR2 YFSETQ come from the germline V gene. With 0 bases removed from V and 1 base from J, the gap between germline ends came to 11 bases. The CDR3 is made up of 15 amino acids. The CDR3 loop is CASSLGAGDSYEQYF. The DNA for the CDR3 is TGCGCCAGCAGCTTGGGGGCAGGCGATTCCTACGAGCAGTACTTC.

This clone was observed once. DNA for the CDR3: TGTGCCAGCAGCCAAGTCGGGGGGAGCTCCTACGAGCAGTACTTC. Translated: CASSQVGGSSYEQYF. The V call is TRBV4-2, the J call TRBJ2-7; 7 nucleotides match TRBD2. From germline, CDR1 is LGHNA and CDR2 YNFKEQ. The V segment lost 1 base and the J segment 0 bases; nucleotides outside the gene matches: 3. The CDR3 length is 15 residues.

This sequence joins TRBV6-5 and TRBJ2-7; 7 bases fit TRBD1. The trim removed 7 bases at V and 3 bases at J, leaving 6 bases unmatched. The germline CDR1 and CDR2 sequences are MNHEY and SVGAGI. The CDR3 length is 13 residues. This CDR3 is CASNFGTDYEQYF. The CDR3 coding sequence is TGTGCCAGCAACTTCGGGACAGACTACGAGCAGTACTTC.

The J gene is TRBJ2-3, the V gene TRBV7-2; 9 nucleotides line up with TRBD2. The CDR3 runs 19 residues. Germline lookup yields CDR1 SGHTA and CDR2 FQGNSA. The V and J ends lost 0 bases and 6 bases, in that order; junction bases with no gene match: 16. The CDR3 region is CASSLAGSTSGSLTDTQYF. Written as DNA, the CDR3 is TGTGCCAGCAGCTTAGCGGGCTCCACTAGCGGGTCCCTTACGGATACGCAGTATTTT.

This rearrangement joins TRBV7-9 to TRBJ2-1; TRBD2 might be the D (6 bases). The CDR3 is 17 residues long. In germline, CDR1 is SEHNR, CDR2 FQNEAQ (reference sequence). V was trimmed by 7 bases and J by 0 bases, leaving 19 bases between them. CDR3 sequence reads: CASTPAVGRPSYNEQFF. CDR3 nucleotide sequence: TGTGCCAGCACCCCCGCGGTAGGGAGGCCCTCCTACAATGAGCAGTTCTTC.

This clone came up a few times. The CDR3 is CASSLASGGTYNEQFF. CDR3 bases: TGTGCCAGCAGCTTAGCTAGCGGGGGAACCTACAATGAGCAGTTCTTC. This chain uses TRBV7-9 with TRBJ2-1; 9 nucleotides line up with TRBD2. This CDR3 is 16 amino acids long. Germline assignment: CDR1 SEHNR and CDR2 FQNEAQ (reference sequence). J gave up 2 bases and V 0 bases, and 2 bases lay outside the gene matches. The complete variable domain, with remaining parts taken from reference TRBV7-9 and TRBJ2-1, reads DTGVSQNPRHKITKRGQNVTFRCDPISEHNRLYWYRQTLGQGPEFLTYFQNEAQLEKSRLLSDRFSAERPKGSFSTLEIQRTEQGDSAMYLCASSLASGGTYNEQFFGPGTRLTVL.

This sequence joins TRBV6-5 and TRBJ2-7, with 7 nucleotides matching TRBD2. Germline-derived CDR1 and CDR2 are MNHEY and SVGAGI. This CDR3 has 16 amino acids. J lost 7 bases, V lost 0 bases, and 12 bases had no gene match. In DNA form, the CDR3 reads TGTGCCAGCAGTTACTCCCCATGGGGGGGAGATGGGGAGCAGTACTTC. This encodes CASSYSPWGGDGEQYF.

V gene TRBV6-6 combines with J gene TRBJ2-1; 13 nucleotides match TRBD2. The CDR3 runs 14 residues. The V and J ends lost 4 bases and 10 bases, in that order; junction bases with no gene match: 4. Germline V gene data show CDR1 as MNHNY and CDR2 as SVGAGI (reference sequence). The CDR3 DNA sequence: TGTGCCAGCAGTTCGACTAGCGGGGGGCAGGAGCAGTTCTTC. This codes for CASSSTSGGQEQFF.